This T cell receptor (beta chain) was documented in a study of PD-1 blockade in mismatch repair-deficient tumors. V lost 4 bases and J lost 5; bases outside the gene matches: 7. Germline assignment: CDR1 LNHDA and CDR2 SQIVND (reference sequence). The length of the CDR3 is 16 residues. Repertoires were generated with immunoSEQ multiplex PCR, while TCRdb's copy carries only in-frame clones and drops some. The data contain approximately 51,000 clones, more than 65% of them singletons. The chain links TRBV19 to TRBJ2-5; TRBD2 agrees at 13 bases. The TCR originated in an adult with mismatch repair-deficient cancer. The sample consisted of peripheral blood, taken approximately 18 weeks after starting pembrolizumab. DNA for the CDR3: TGTGCCAGTAGTAGCGGACTAGCGGGAGTCCCCGAGACCCAGTACTTC. Translation: CASSSGLAGVPETQYF.